This T cell receptor beta chain was obtained from a study of naive and memory T cell subsets. Two oligonucleotides, mixed equimolar, formed the beta constant-region primer covering TRBC1 and TRBC2. Nested alpha and beta constant-region primers with the SP2 primer drove four PCR rounds on ligated cDNA. The cDNA 3' end received a ligated single-stranded oligonucleotide carrying the SP2 primer and a 12-nucleotide UMI. MiXCR, run by TCRdb on the UMI-ligation and nested PCR reads, gives a single entry per CDR3 protein. The table lists 95,000 to 150,000 distinct CDR3 sequences, about 36% of them singletons. The V and J ends lost 4 bases and 5 bases, in that order; junction bases with no gene match: 8. Germline lookup yields CDR1 SGHRS and CDR2 YFSETQ. The CDR3 is made up of 15 amino acids. Study outcomes and limitations: From naive to CM, EM and EMRA, diversity decreased and Gini increased. Clonotypes here are unpaired alpha or beta chain sequences.

In the case of this clonotype: The antigen is not known.

This sequence was found in a human donor in good health. The sequencing sample was made of central memory CD4+ T cells from blood. V usage is TRBV5-1 and J usage is TRBJ2-5; 10 bases fit TRBD2. The DNA for the CDR3 is TGCGCCAGCAGCCCTGGACTAGCGGCGGGGGAGACCCAGTACTTC. This translates into CASSPGLAAGETQYF.